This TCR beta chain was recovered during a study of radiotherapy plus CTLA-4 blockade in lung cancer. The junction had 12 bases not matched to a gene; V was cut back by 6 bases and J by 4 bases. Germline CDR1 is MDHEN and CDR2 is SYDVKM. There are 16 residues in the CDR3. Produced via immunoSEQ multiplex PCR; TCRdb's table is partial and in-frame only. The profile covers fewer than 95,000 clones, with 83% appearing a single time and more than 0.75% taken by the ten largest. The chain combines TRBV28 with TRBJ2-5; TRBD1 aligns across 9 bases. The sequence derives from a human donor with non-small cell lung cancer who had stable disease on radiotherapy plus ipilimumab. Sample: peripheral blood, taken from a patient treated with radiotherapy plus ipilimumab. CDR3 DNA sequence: TGTGCCAGCAGCATATCTGGCGGGACAGGGTTAGAGACCCAGTACTTC. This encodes CASSISGGTGLETQYF.